A single sample gave rise to the 20 T cell receptor beta chains below, sequenced in a study of regulatory T cells in long-lasting Graves disease. Building of the TCR beta libraries involved iRepertoire HTBI primers and Arm-PCR of CDR3 regions. From the multiplex PCR reads, TCRdb called clonotypes with MiXCR, one entry per CDR3 protein. This table has over 450,000 distinct CDR3 sequences, about 12% appearing once. Described time point: newly diagnosed GD, antithyroid drugs for less than 3 months. From RNA extracted from PBMCs, the TCR library was made. The same data also went into a second study, on T cells in Graves' hyperthyroidism and ophthalmopathy.

The material was peripheral blood mononuclear cells (PBMCs), obtained at new diagnosis, from a patient treated with antithyroid drugs. The receptors here all came from a woman in her twenties or thirties with Graves disease.

This clonotype was counted a few times. Here the CDR3 reads CASSYASQGYYEQYF. The DNA of the CDR3 is TGTGCCAGCAGTTACGCTAGCCAGGGATACTACGAGCAGTACTTC. This chain uses TRBV6-2 or TRBV6-3 with TRBJ2-7; D possibly uses TRBD1 or TRBD2 (5 bases each). Germline V gives CDR1 MNHEY, CDR2 SVGEGT. Between the trimmed V and J ends, which lost 2 bases and 3 bases, there was a span of 14 bases. The CDR3 loop spans 15 amino acids.

This clonotype was counted only a few times. This chain uses TRBV7-9 with TRBJ2-2, with 14 bases aligning to TRBD2. The junction had 12 bases not matched to a gene; V was cut back by 4 bases and J by 2 bases. This CDR3 region has 20 residues. CDR1 and CDR2 from the germline V gene are SEHNR and FQNEAQ (reference sequence). The DNA of the CDR3 is TGTGCCAGCAGCTCGTACCGACTAGCGGGAGGGAAGTTCAACACCGGGGAGCTGTTTTTT. This translates into CASSSYRLAGGKFNTGELFF.

There are many counts of this clonotype. The chain employs TRBV5-1 and TRBJ2-1; 9 bases map to TRBD1. The CDR3 sequence is 12 residues long. Trimming cost V 5 bases and J 7 bases; bases outside gene matches: 1. Germline loops: CDR1 SGHRS, CDR2 YFSETQ. The CDR3 DNA follows: TGCGCCAGCAGGGGACAGGGAAATGAGCAGTTCTTC. This translates into CASRGQGNEQFF.

This clonotype was counted a single time. The chain joins TRBV2 to TRBJ2-7; D is perhaps TRBD1 (5 bases). Germline CDR1 reads SNHLY; CDR2 reads FYNNEI. The length of the CDR3 is 15 residues. V was shortened by 3 bases and J by 6 bases, with 18 bases between the two germline ends. The CDR3 coding sequence is TGTGCCAGCAGTGACCTGGGCAGGGAAACAGGCGAGCAGTACTTC. This gives the protein CASSDLGRETGEQYF.

V is TRBV4-3 and J is TRBJ2-1; D not resolved. Trimming cost V 0 bases and J 3 bases, with 9 bases left between them. Germline CDR1 is LGHNA and CDR2 is YSLEER. CDR3 length: 15 residues. CDR3 amino acids: CASSQDGGVYNEQFF. In DNA, the CDR3 is TGCGCCAGCAGCCAAGATGGCGGAGTCTACAATGAGCAGTTCTTC.

The sample holds many counts of this clonotype. The rearrangement links TRBV28 to TRBJ1-2; TRBD1 matches at 8 bases. This CDR3 is 16 amino acids long. With V trimmed by 4 bases and J by 3 bases, 10 bases remained unmatched. Germline V gene lookup returns CDR1 MDHEN and CDR2 SYDVKM. The CDR3 sequence: CASSSVRDRPYYGYTF. CDR3 DNA: TGTGCCAGCAGTTCTGTCCGGGACAGGCCATACTATGGCTACACCTTC.

The rearrangement uses TRBV29-1 and TRBJ2-2, with TRBD2 as a possible D gene (5 bases). V was pared by 4 bases and J by 0 bases, with 9 bases between. This CDR3 is built from 14 residues. Germline V gene data show CDR1 as SQVTM and CDR2 as ANQGSEA. The CDR3 DNA is TGCAGCGTTGCGTGGGGAGCGAACACCGGGGAGCTGTTTTTT. This translates into CSVAWGANTGELFF.

In its sample, this clonotype was seen a few times. The chain uses TRBV5-5 and TRBJ2-4, with 8 bases that match TRBD1. The CDR3 length is 15 residues. J lost 7 bases, V lost 3 bases, and 9 bases had no gene match. Germline-derived CDR1 and CDR2 are SGHKS and YYEKEE (reference sequence). In DNA, the CDR3 is TGTGCCAGCAGCTGGGGGGCAGGGGGCTTCAACATTCAGTACTTC. The encoded protein is CASSWGAGGFNIQYF.

This clonotype turned up a few times. V usage is TRBV29-1 and J usage is TRBJ1-1; D unclear. Germline CDR1 reads SQVTM; CDR2 reads ANQGSEA. V was trimmed by 6 bases and J by 0 bases, leaving 11 bases between them. The CDR3 is made up of 13 amino acids. CDR3 sequence (DNA): TGCAGCGTCCTAAGGGTACTGAACACTGAAGCTTTCTTT. It yields the protein CSVLRVLNTEAFF.

Ten or more counts support this clonotype. CDR3 coding DNA: TGCAGTGCTAGACCGACAGGGGGCGGTGAGACCCAGTACTTC. It is translated as CSARPTGGGETQYF. The chain couples TRBV20-1 to TRBJ2-5; 10 bases are shared with TRBD1. This CDR3 is 14 amino acids long. Germline CDR1 and CDR2: DFQATT and SNEGSKA (reference sequence). V shed 2 bases, J shed 5 bases, and the junction held 5 bases outside the gene matches.

This clonotype was detected a few times. V gene TRBV4-2 combines with J gene TRBJ1-3; no firm D call. The CDR3 covers 16 residues. From germline, CDR1 is LGHNA and CDR2 YNFKEQ. Trimming shortened V by 3 bases and J by 0 bases, and 12 bases separated the two germline ends. Written as DNA, the CDR3 is TGTGCCAGCAGCCAGGGATTATGGACCTCTGGAAACACCATATATTTT. Its translation: CASSQGLWTSGNTIYF.

This clonotype was detected only a few times. The J gene is TRBJ2-5, the V gene TRBV5-4; possibly TRBD2 for D (5 bases). The CDR3 contains 16 residues. Trimming took off 4 bases at V and 4 bases at J, with 20 bases between the two ends. From germline, CDR1 is SGHNT and CDR2 YYREEE (reference sequence). In DNA, the CDR3 is TGTGCCAGCAGCAAATGGGAGAAACCGGTGGGAGAGACCCAGTACTTC. Translating it yields CASSKWEKPVGETQYF.

This clonotype was seen repeatedly, ten times or more. The V call is TRBV18, the J call TRBJ2-2; D ambiguous. The CDR3 is made up of 17 amino acids. V dropped 2 bases and J dropped 0 bases, with 13 bases sitting between them. Germline-derived CDR1 and CDR2 are KGHSH and LQKENI. CDR3 nucleotide sequence: TGTGCCAGCTCACCAGTCGCGACCATCGCGAACACCGGGGAGCTGTTTTTT. This encodes CASSPVATIANTGELFF.

Many counts were recorded for this clonotype. The chain employs TRBV7-9 and TRBJ2-5; 8 bases fit TRBD2. From germline, CDR1 is SEHNR and CDR2 FQNEAQ (reference sequence). Unmatched junction bases numbered 2, after V lost 4 bases and J lost 1 base. The CDR3 runs to 14 residues. In DNA form, the CDR3 reads TGTGCCAGCAGCTCCACTAGCGGCCAAGAGACCCAGTACTTC. Translation: CASSSTSGQETQYF.

Many counts were recorded for this clonotype. This chain uses TRBV6-1 with TRBJ2-3, with 10 bases identical to TRBD2. Trimming removed 8 bases from V and 2 bases from J; junction bases left unmatched: 7. Germline V gene data show CDR1 as MNHNS and CDR2 as SASEGT. The CDR3 covers 15 residues. CDR3 in amino acids: CASGTTSGITDTQYF. The CDR3 nucleotides are TGTGCCAGCGGTACTACTAGCGGGATCACAGATACGCAGTATTTT.

The chain combines TRBV19 with TRBJ1-3; D possibly corresponds to TRBD1 (5 bases). Germline V gives CDR1 LNHDA, CDR2 SQIVND (reference sequence). CDR3 length: 16 amino acids. V was pared by 3 bases and J by 3 bases, with 15 bases between. CDR3 amino acids: CASSMFGGNLGNTIYF. CDR3 nucleotide sequence: TGTGCCAGTAGTATGTTTGGGGGAAACCTTGGAAACACCATATATTTT.

This clonotype was picked up many times. The chain uses TRBV11-3 and TRBJ2-1; TRBD2 matches at 8 bases. This CDR3 has 13 amino acids. Per germline, CDR1 SGHNT and CDR2 YENEEA. J lost 8 bases, V lost 7 bases, and 7 bases had no gene match. In DNA form, the CDR3 reads TGTGCCAGCAACCAGCGGGAGACTCATGAGCAGTTCTTC. As protein: CASNQRETHEQFF.

This clonotype appeared many times. V gene TRBV4-1 combines with J gene TRBJ2-7; unclear D gene. The CDR3 covers 13 residues. CDR1 and CDR2 from the germline V gene are MGHRA and YSYEKL. The V and J ends lost 3 bases and 0 bases respectively, with 6 bases between them. CDR3 DNA: TGCGCCAGCAGCCAGGGAAGCTCCTACGAGCAGTACTTC. Its protein is CASSQGSSYEQYF.

This clonotype was detected a few times. The rearrangement links TRBV5-1 to TRBJ2-7; no reliable D call. CDR1 is SGHRS, CDR2 YFSETQ, per germline. CDR3 length: 14 amino acids. Deletions cut 4 bases from V and 0 bases from J, with 11 bases between. CDR3: CASSDARASYEQYF. In DNA form, the CDR3 reads TGCGCCAGCAGCGACGCAAGGGCCTCCTACGAGCAGTACTTC.

The gene calls are TRBV6-1 and TRBJ1-5, with D tentatively TRBD1 (6 bases). CDR1 MNHNS and CDR2 SASEGT come from the germline V gene. This CDR3 has 15 amino acids. V was clipped by 6 bases and J by 7 bases, with 19 bases between them. CDR3 in amino acids: CASRPITGGQQPQHF. The CDR3, as DNA: TGTGCCAGCAGGCCGATCACGGGGGGACAACAGCCCCAGCATTTT.